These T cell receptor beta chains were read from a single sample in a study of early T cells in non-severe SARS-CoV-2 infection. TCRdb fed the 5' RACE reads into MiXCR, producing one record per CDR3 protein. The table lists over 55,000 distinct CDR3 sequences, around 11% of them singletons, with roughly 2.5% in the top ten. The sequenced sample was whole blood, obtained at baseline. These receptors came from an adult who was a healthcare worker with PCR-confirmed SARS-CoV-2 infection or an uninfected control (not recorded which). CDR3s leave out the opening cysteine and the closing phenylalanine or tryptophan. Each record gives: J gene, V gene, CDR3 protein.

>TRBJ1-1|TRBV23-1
ASTATTGSECVTEAF
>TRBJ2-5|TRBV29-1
SVEISDPGETQY
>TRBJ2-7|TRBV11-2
ASSQAGLALEQY
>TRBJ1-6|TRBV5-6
ASTVRESPLH
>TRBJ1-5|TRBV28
ASSFPGEGFRPQH
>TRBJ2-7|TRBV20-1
SARPRDSYEQY
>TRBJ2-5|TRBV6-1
ASSVRGTSFRETQY
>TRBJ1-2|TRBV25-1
ASSRGGMGTGYT
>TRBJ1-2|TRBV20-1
SAPRDRSYGYT
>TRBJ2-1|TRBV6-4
ASSDSYGAGPYNEQF
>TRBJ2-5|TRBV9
ASSVGAAEETQY
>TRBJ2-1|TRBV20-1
SAIPQPYNEQF
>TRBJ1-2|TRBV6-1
ASTHRGLTGYT
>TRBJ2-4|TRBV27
ASSLAGSLAKNIQY
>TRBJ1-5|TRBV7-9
ASSLRGDSYSNQPQH
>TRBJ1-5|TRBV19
ASSIKQEPQH
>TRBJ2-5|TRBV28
AIGTGVLETQY
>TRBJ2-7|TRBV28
ASSRVGGGYSYEQY
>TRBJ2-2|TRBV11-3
ASSLGGAGELF
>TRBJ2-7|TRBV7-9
ASAKTDRDEQY
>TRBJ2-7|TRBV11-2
ASSLNRNNYEQY
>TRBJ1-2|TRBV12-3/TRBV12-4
ASSFGQNYGYT
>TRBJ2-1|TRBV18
ASSPRVTSGASYNEQF
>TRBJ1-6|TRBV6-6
ASREQSSYNSPLH
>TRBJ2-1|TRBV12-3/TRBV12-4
ASSPMTGAGNEQF
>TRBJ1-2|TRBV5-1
ASSLSPGQSLYGYT
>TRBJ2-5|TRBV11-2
ASSLYGGGTETQY
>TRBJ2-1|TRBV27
ASSLFGAGGEQF
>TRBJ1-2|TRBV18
ASSPPLLREKDYGYT
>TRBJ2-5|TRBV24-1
ATQGERGQETQY
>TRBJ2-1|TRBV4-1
ASSQTFSSSSYNEQF
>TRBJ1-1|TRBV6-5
ASSLQGRKNTEAF
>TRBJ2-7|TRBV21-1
ASSFPKEGAVYEQY